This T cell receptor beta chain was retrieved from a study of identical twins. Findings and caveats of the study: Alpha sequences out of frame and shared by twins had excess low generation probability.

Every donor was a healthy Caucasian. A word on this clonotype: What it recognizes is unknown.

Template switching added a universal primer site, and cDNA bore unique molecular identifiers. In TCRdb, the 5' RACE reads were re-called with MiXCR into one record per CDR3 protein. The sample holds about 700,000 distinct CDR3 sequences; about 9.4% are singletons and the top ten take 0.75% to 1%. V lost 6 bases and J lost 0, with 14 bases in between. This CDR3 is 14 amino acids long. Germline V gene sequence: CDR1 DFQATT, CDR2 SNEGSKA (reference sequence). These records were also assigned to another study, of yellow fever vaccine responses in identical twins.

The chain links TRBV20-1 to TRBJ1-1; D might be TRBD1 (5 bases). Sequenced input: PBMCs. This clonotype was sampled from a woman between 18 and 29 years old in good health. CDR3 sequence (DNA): TGCAGTGCCCCTCCCCAGGGAATGAACACTGAAGCTTTCTTT. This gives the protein CSAPPQGMNTEAFF.